What follows are 12 T cell receptor beta chains derived from one specimen sequenced in a study of T cell responses to AZD1222 COVID-19 vaccine. TCRdb's table, derived via immunoSEQ multiplex PCR, lists solely in-frame clones and lacks some. There are some 120,000 clones in the sample; around 89% occur only once, and around 10% lies in the top ten. Here the sequenced sample was peripheral blood, taken on day 0 of MenACWY control vaccination. Source of these receptors: an adult in good health.

This chain uses TRBV11-1 with TRBJ2-3; 10 positions match TRBD2. The CDR3 sequence is 16 residues long. Trimming took 0 bases from V and 5 from J; bases not matched to a gene: 5. Germline V CDR1 and CDR2: SGHAT, FQDESV (reference sequence). Here the CDR3 DNA reads TGTGCCAGCAGCTTAGCGGCTAGCGGGAGCGGAGATACGCAGTATTTT. Protein product: CASSLAASGSGDTQYF.

The chain carries TRBV27 and TRBJ1-3, with unresolved D. CDR1 and CDR2 from the germline V gene are MNHEY and SMNVEV (reference sequence). Trimming shortened V by 5 bases and J by 0 bases, and 11 bases separated the two germline ends. The CDR3 is 15 amino acids. The CDR3: CASSTTATSGNTIYF. The CDR3 nucleotides read TGTGCCAGCAGTACCACAGCGACCTCTGGAAACACCATATATTTT.

This clone has only one observation. The chain joins TRBV12-3 or TRBV12-4 to TRBJ2-7; possible D gene TRBD2, 5 bases. Trimming removed 6 bases from V and 7 bases from J, with 13 bases in between. The CDR3 extends over 12 amino acids. The CDR3 spells CASRRTEVEQYF. CDR3 DNA: TGTGCCAGCAGGAGGACGGAGGTGGAGCAGTACTTC.

This rearrangement joins TRBV18 to TRBJ2-7, with unresolved D. V was trimmed by 3 bases and J by 1 base, leaving 7 bases between them. Germline V gene data show CDR1 as KGHSH and CDR2 as LQKENI. This CDR3 region has 13 residues. The CDR3 DNA sequence: TGTGCCAGCTCACCTCCTCAATCCTACGAGCAGTACTTC. Its protein is CASSPPQSYEQYF.

The V call is TRBV19, the J call TRBJ1-5, with D tentatively TRBD1 (5 bases). There are 14 residues in the CDR3. Trimming cost V 2 bases and J 6 bases, with 11 bases left between them. The germline V gene has CDR1 LNHDA and CDR2 SQIVND (reference sequence). Here the CDR3 reads CASSIPRAIQPQHF. The CDR3 DNA is TGTGCCAGTAGTATACCCAGGGCTATTCAGCCCCAGCATTTT.

The chain combines TRBV24-1 with TRBJ1-5; D may be TRBD1 (6 bases). CDR3 length: 15 amino acids. Trimming removed 4 bases from V and 4 bases from J, with 13 bases in between. Germline CDR1 reads KGHDR; CDR2 reads SFDVKD. CDR3 in DNA: TGTGCCACCAGTGAATCAGGGGAAGGTAATCAGCCCCAGCATTTT. It is translated as CATSESGEGNQPQHF.

CDR3 loop: CAWSGGTVINEQFF. In DNA, the CDR3 is TGTGCCTGGAGTGGCGGGACCGTTATCAATGAGCAGTTCTTC. The chain links TRBV30 to TRBJ2-1; D might be TRBD2 (6 bases). The CDR3 totals 14 residues. With 1 base removed from V and 6 bases from J, the gap between germline ends came to 13 bases. From germline, CDR1 is GTSNPN and CDR2 SVGIG (reference sequence).

This clone was observed once. The chain joins TRBV11-3 to TRBJ2-1; D unclear. The CDR3 spans 15 residues. Between the trimmed V and J ends, which lost 1 base and 8 bases, there was a span of 15 bases. Germline loops: CDR1 SGHNT, CDR2 YENEEA. CDR3 amino acids: CASSLGLPLSDEQFF. DNA of the CDR3: TGTGCCAGCAGCTTAGGACTCCCCCTTTCCGATGAGCAGTTCTTC.

V usage is TRBV7-9 and J usage is TRBJ2-3; no definite D call. The CDR3 has 15 amino acids. Germline V gives CDR1 SEHNR, CDR2 FQNEAQ (reference sequence). Trimming took 6 bases from V and 0 from J, leaving 13 bases between them. The CDR3 DNA follows: TGTGCCAGCAGACACCGGACCCAAAGCACAGATACGCAGTATTTT. Its protein product is CASRHRTQSTDTQYF. The entire variable domain, with the rest obtained from reference TRBV7-9 and TRBJ2-3, is as follows: DTGVSQNPRHKITKRGQNVTFRCDPISEHNRLYWYRQTLGQGPEFLTYFQNEAQLEKSRLLSDRFSAERPKGSFSTLEIQRTEQGDSAMYLCASRHRTQSTDTQYFGPGTRLTVL.

The chain is built from TRBV18 and TRBJ1-1; 10 bases match TRBD1. Germline-derived CDR1 and CDR2 are KGHSH and LQKENI. After removal of 8 bases from V and 3 bases from J, the junction contained 3 bases not matched to a gene. This CDR3 spans 13 amino acids. The CDR3 here is CASTGQGDTEAFF. The CDR3 DNA follows: TGTGCCAGCACCGGACAGGGGGACACTGAAGCTTTCTTT. Complete variable domain (other parts from reference TRBV18 and TRBJ1-1): NAGVMQNPRHLVRRRGQEARLRCSPMKGHSHVYWYRQLPEEGLKFMVYLQKENIIDESGMPKERFSAEFPKEGPSILRIQQVVRGDSAAYFCASTGQGDTEAFFGQGTRLTVV.

The chain recombines TRBV25-1 with TRBJ2-7; D is uncertain. The germline V gene has CDR1 MGHDK and CDR2 SYGVNS. The length of the CDR3 is 12 residues. V was shortened by 2 bases and J by 4 bases, with 6 bases between the two germline ends. The CDR3 DNA reads as TGTGCCAGCAGTGAAAGTAGGTACGAGCAGTACTTC. Translated: CASSESRYEQYF.

The J gene is TRBJ1-2, the V gene TRBV11-3; D is unclear. The CDR3 runs 17 residues. Trimming cost V 1 base and J 4 bases, with 19 bases left between them. CDR1 is SGHNT and CDR2 is YENEEA in the germline V gene. The CDR3, as DNA: TGTGCCAGCAGCTTAGGTGTGGGGTTCGAAAACCTCTATGGCTACACCTTC. This codes for CASSLGVGFENLYGYTF.